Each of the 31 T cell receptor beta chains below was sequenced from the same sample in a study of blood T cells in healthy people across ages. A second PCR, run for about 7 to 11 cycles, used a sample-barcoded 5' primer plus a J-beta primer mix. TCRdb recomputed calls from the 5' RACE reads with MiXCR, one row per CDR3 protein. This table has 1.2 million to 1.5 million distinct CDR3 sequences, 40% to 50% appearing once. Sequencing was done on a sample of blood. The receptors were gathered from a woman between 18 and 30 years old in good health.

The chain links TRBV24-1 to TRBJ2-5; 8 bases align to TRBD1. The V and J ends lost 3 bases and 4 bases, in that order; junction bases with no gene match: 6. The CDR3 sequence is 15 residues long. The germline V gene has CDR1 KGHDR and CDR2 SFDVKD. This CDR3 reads CATSDPTGEAETQYF. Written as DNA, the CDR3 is TGTGCCACCAGTGATCCGACAGGGGAGGCAGAGACCCAGTACTTC.

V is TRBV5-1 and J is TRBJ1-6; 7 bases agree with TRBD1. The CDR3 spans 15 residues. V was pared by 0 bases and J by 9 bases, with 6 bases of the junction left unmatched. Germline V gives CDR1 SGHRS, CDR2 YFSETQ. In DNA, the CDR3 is TGCGCCAGCAGCTTGGAAGGGACAGACTTTTCACCCCTCCACTTT. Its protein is CASSLEGTDFSPLHF.

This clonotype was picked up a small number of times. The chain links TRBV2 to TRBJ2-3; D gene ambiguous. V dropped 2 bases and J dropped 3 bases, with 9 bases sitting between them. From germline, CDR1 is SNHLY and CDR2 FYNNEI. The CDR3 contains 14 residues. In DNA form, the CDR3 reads TGTGCCAGCAGTGAAAAGGGTGGAACAGATACGCAGTATTTT. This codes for CASSEKGGTDTQYF.

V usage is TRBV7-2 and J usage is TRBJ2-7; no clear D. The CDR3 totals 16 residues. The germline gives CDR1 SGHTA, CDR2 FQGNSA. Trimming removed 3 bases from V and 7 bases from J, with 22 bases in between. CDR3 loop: CASSFIPGSSYNEQYF. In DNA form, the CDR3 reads TGTGCCAGCAGCTTTATTCCCGGCAGCTCCTACAATGAGCAGTACTTC.

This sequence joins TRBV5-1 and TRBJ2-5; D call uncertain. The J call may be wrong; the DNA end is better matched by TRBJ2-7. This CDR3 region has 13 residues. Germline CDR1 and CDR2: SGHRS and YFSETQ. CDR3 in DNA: TGCGCCAGCAGCTGGGAATTAATCTACGAGCAGTACTTC. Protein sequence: CASSWELIYEQYF.

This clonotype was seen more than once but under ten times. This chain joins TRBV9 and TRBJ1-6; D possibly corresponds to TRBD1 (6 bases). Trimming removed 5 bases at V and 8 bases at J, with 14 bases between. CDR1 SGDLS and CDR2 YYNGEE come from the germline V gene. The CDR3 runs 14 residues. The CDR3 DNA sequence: TGTGCCAGCAGTGACAGGCCAGGTGATTCACCCCTCCACTTT. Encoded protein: CASSDRPGDSPLHF.

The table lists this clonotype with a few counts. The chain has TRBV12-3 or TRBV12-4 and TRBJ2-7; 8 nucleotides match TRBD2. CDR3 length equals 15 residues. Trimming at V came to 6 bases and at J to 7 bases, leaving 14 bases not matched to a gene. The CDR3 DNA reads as TGTGCCAGCAGCCGAAGCGGGAGAACGGACAATGAGCAGTACTTC. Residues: CASSRSGRTDNEQYF.

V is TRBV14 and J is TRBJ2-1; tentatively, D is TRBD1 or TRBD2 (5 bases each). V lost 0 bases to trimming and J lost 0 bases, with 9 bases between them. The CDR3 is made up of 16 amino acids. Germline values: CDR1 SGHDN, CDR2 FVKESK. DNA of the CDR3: TGTGCCAGCAGCCAAGAGAGGGGAGCCTCCTACAATGAGCAGTTCTTC. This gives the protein CASSQERGASYNEQFF.

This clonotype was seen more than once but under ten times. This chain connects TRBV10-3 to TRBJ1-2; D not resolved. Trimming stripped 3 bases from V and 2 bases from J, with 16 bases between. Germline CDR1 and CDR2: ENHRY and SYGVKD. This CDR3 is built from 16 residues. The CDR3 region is CAISDRVSEGNYGYTF. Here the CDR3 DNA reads TGTGCCATCAGTGATAGGGTCTCGGAAGGGAACTATGGCTACACCTTC.

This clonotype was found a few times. The DNA for the CDR3 is TGTGCCACCACCGGGCCCGGGGGGCAAAGCTACAATGAGCAGTTCTTC. It translates to CATTGPGGQSYNEQFF. The chain couples TRBV13 to TRBJ2-1; a weak D match, TRBD2 (7 bases). The CDR3 covers 16 residues. Trimming removed 10 bases from V and 3 bases from J, with 22 bases in between. From germline, CDR1 is PRHDT and CDR2 FYEKMQ (reference sequence).

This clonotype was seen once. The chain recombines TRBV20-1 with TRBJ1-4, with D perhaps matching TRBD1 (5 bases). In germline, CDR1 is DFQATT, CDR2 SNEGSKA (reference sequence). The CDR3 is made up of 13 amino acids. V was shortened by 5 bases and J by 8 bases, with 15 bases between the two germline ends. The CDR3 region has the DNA TGCAGTGCTTCCGCGGACAACGGGGAAAAACTGTTTTTT. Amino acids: CSASADNGEKLFF.

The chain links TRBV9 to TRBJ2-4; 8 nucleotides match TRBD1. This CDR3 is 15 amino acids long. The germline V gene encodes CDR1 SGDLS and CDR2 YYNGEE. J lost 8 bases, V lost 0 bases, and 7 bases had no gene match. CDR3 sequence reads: CASSVEDRAGDIQYF. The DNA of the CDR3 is TGTGCCAGCAGCGTAGAGGACAGGGCTGGAGACATTCAGTACTTC.

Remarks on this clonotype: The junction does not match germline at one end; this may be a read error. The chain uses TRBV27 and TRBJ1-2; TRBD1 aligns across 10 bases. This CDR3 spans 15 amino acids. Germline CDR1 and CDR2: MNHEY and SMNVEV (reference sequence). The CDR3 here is CASSALGQGDYGYTF. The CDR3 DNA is TGCGCCAGCAGTGCCTTAGGACAGGGGGACTATGGCTACACCTTC.

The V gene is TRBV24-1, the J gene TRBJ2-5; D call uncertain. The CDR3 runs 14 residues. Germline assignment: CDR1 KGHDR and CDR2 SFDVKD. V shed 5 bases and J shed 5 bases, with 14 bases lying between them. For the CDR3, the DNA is TGTGCCACCAGTGCGACCCTACCTATGGAGACCCAGTACTTC. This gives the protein CATSATLPMETQYF.

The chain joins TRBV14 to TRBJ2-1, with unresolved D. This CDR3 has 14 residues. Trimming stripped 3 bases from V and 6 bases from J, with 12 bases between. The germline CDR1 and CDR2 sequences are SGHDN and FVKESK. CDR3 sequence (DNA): TGTGCCAGCAGCCAGCCCTTGTTGGGCAATGAGCAGTTCTTC. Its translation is CASSQPLLGNEQFF.

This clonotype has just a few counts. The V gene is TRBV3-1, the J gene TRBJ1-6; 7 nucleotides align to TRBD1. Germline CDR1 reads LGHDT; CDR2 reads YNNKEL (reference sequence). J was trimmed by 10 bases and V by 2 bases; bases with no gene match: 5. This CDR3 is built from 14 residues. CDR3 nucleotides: TGTGCCAGCAGCCAAACAGGGGAAAGGTCACCCCTCCACTTT. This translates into CASSQTGERSPLHF. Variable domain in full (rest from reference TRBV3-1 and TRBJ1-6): DTAVSQTPKYLVTQMGNDKSIKCEQNLGHDTMYWYKQDSKKFLKIMFSYNNKELIINETVPNRFSPKSPDKAHLNLHINSLELGDSAVYFCASSQTGERSPLHFGNGTRLTVT.

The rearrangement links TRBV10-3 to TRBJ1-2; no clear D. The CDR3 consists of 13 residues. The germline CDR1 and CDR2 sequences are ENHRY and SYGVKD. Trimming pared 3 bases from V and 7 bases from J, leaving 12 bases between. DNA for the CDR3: TGTGCCATCAGTGAATTAAGGGAACTTGGCTACACCTTC. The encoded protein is CAISELRELGYTF.

CDR3 nucleotides: TGTGCCAGCTCGCTCAAACTCCGGGCCCCGAGGTACCCAGATACGCAGTATTTT. It translates to CASSLKLRAPRYPDTQYF. The chain carries TRBV3-1 and TRBJ2-3; D uncertain. CDR1 is LGHDT and CDR2 is YNNKEL in the germline V gene (reference sequence). V shed 8 bases and J shed 4 bases, with 28 bases lying between them. The CDR3 length is 18 residues.

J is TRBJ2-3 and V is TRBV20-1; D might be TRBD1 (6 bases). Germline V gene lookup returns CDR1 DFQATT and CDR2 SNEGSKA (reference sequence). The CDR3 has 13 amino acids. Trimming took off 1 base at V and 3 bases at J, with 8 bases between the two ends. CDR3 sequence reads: CSARGQGTDTQYF. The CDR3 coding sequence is TGCAGTGCTAGAGGGCAGGGGACAGATACGCAGTATTTT.

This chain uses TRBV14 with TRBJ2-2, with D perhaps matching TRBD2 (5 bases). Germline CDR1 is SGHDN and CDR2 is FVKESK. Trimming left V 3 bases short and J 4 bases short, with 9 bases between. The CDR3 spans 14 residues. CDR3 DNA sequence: TGTGCCAGCAGCCAGAGTACTAGCACCGGGGAGCTGTTTTTT. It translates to CASSQSTSTGELFF. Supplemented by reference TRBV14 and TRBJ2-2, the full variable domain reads EAGVTQFPSHSVIEKGQTVTLRCDPISGHDNLYWYRRVMGKEIKFLLHFVKESKQDESGMPNNRFLAERTGGTYSTLKVQPAELEDSGVYFCASSQSTSTGELFFGEGSRLTVL.

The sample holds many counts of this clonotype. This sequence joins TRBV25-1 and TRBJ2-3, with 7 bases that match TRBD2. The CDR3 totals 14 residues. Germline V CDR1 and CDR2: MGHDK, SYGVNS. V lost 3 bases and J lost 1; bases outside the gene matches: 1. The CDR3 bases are TGTGCCAGCAGTGAGGGGAGGGGCACAGATACGCAGTATTTT. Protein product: CASSEGRGTDTQYF.

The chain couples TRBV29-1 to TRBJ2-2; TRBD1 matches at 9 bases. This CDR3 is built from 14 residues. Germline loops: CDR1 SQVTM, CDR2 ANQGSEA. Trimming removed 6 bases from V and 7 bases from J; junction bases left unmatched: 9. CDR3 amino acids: CSVEGTGRDGELFF. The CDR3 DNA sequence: TGCAGCGTCGAGGGGACAGGGCGGGACGGGGAGCTGTTTTTT.

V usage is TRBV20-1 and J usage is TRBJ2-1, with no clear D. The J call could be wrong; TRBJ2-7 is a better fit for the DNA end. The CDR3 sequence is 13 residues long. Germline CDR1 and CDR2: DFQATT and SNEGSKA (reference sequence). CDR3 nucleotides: TGCAGTGCTATCGAGGACCAAAACAATGAGCAGTACTTC. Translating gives CSAIEDQNNEQYF.

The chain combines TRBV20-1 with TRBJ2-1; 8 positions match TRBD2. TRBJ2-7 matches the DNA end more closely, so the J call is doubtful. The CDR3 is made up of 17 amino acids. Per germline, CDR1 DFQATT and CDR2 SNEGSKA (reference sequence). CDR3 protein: CSARDSGAGGSYNEQYF. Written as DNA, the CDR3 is TGCAGTGCTAGAGATTCTGGGGCGGGGGGCTCCTACAATGAGCAGTACTTC.

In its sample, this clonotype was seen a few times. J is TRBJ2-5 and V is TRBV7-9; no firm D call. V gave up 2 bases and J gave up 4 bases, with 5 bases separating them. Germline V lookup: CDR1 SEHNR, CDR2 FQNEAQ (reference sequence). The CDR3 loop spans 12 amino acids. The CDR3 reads CASSLTPETQYF. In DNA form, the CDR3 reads TGTGCCAGCAGCTTAACCCCAGAGACCCAGTACTTC.

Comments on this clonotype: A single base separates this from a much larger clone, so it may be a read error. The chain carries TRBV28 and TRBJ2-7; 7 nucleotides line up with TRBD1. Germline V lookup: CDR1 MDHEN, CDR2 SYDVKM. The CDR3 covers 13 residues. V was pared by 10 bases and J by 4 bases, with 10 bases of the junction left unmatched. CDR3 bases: TGTGCCAACAGAGACAGGGTCGGATACGAGCAGTACTTC. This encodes CANRDRVGYEQYF.

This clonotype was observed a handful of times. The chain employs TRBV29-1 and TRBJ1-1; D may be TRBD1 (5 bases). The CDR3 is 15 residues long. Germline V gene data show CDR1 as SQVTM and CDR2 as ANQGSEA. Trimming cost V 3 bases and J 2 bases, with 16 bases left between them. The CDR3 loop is CSVEVAGTTNTEAFF. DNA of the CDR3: TGCAGCGTTGAGGTCGCCGGGACGACCAACACTGAAGCTTTCTTT.

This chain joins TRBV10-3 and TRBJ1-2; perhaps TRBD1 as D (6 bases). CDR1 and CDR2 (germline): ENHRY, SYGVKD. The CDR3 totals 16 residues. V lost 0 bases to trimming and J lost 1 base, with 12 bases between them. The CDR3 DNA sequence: TGTGCCATCAGTGAGTCGCGGCAAGGGGGTAACTATGGCTACACCTTC. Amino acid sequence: CAISESRQGGNYGYTF.

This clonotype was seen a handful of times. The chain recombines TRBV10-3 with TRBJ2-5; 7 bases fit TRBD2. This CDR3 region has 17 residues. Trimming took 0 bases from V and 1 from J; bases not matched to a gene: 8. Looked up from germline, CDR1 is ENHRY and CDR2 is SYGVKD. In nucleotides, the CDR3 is TGTGCCATCAGTGAGTCGCCGGGCGGGGGTTCCCAAGAGACCCAGTACTTC. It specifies CAISESPGGGSQETQYF.

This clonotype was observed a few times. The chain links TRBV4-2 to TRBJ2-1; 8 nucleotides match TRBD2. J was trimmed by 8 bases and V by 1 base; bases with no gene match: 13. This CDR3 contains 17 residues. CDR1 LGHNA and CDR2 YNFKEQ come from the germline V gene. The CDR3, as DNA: TGTGCCAGCAGCCAAGTGACCAGCGGGAGTGTGGGCGATGAGCAGTTCTTC. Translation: CASSQVTSGSVGDEQFF.

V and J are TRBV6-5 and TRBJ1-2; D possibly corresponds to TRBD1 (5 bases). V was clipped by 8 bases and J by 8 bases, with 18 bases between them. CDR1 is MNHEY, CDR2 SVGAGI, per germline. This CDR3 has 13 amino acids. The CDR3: CASDSTRVVGYTF. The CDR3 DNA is TGTGCCAGCGATTCCACCAGGGTTGTGGGCTACACCTTC.